This note documents a single T cell receptor beta chain sequence. What it recognizes is unknown. 60 Vbeta and 13 Jbeta primers were used in PCR. TCRdb keeps only in-frame clones here, not all; method: immunoSEQ multiplex PCR. The table includes over 150,000 clones, around 75% detected once. The CDR3 spans 15 residues. Trimming cost V 5 bases and J 2 bases; bases outside gene matches: 8. Germline V CDR1 and CDR2: SEHNR, FQNEAQ (reference sequence). This entry is derived from a study of cytomegalovirus exposure and HLA in healthy donors. Study at large: Clustering assigned 70% to 90% of the roughly 400 genotyped donors to the Caucasian-associated ancestry cluster.

Study outcomes and limitations: In an earlier analysis, productive rearrangement rates for most beta V segments clustered near 87% or 30%. Roughly even sequencing depth across donors was the assumption behind the presence/absence analyses. Most TCR sequences were seen very rarely across donors, but some public TCRs occurred in many.

The sequencing sample was made of PBMCs. The source of this sequence is a male donor in good health and CMV-seronegative. The chain uses TRBV7-9 and TRBJ1-2, with 7 bases fitting TRBD1. CDR3 coding DNA: TGTGCCAGCAGCCCAAACCAGGGACAGAACTATGGCTACACCTTC. Its protein product is CASSPNQGQNYGYTF.